This record covers a single T cell receptor beta chain. The entry originates in a study of Ad26.COV2.S vaccination and SARS-CoV-2 variants. Treatment meaning: around 19 received Ad26.COV2.S at low or high dose, single or two shots; several received placebo; per-sample allocation not given. The study sampled participants on day 63 after the first vaccine or placebo injection. Sequencing used immunoSEQ multiplex PCR; TCRdb keeps in-frame clones, though not all of them. This table has about 480,000 clones, about 83% appearing once. The V end lost 3 bases, the J end lost 4 bases, and 12 bases lay between the germline ends. This CDR3 spans 13 amino acids. Looked up from germline, CDR1 is SQVTM and CDR2 is ANQGSEA.

The V gene is TRBV29-1, the J gene TRBJ2-5; tentative D call: TRBD2 (6 bases). The sequence was collected from a person between 18 and 65 years old who received the Ad26.COV2.S COVID-19 vaccine or a placebo. The specimen was peripheral blood, collected in a trial of Ad26.COV2.S vaccine versus placebo. CDR3 loop: CSVDREVRETQYF. The DNA for the CDR3 is TGCAGCGTTGACAGGGAGGTGCGAGAGACCCAGTACTTC.